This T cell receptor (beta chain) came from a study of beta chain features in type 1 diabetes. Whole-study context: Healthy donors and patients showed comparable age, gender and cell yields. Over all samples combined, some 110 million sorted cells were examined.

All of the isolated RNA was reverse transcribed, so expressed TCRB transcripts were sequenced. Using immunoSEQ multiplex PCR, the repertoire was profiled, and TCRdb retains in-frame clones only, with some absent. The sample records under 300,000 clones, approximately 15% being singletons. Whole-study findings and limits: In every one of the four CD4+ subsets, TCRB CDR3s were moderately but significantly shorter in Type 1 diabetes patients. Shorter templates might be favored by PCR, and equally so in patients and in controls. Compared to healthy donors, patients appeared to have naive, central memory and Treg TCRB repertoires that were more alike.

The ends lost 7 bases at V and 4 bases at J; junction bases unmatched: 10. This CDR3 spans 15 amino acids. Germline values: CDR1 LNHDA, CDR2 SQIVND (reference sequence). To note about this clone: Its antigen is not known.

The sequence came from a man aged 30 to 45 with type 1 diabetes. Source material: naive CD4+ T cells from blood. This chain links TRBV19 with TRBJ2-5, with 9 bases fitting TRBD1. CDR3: CASTQGTGNGETQYF. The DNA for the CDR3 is TGTGCCAGTACCCAAGGGACAGGGAACGGAGAGACCCAGTACTTC.